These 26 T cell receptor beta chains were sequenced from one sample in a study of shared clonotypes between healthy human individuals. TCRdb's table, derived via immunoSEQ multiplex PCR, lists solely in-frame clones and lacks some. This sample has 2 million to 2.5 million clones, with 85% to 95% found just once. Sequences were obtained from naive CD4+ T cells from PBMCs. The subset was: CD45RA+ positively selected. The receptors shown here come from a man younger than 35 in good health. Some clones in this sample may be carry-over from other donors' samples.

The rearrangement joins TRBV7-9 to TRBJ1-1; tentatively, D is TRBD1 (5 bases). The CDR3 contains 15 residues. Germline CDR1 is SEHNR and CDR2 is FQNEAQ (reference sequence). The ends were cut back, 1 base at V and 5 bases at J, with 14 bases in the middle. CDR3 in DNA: TGTGCCAGCAGCTTAGGAGGTTGGGGGTATACTGAAGCTTTCTTT. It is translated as CASSLGGWGYTEAFF.

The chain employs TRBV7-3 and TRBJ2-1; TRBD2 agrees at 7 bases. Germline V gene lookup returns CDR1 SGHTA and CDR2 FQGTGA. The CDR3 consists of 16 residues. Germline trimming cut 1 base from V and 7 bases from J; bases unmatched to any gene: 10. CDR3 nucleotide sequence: TGTGCCAGCAGCTTAATGGACGGGAGGCAGGCGAATGAGCAGTTCTTC. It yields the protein CASSLMDGRQANEQFF.

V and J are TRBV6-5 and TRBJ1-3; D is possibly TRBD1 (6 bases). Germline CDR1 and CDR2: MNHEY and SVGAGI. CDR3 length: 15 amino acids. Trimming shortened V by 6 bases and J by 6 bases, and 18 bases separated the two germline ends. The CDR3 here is CASRPQGILANTIYF. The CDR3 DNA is TGTGCCAGCAGACCCCAGGGGATTCTGGCAAACACCATATATTTT.

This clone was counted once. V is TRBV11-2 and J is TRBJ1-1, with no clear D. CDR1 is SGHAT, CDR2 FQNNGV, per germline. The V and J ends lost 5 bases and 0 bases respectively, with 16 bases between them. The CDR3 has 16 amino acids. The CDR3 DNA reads TGTGCCAGCAGCCCACTCGGGCGGAAAATGAACACTGAAGCTTTCTTT. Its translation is CASSPLGRKMNTEAFF.

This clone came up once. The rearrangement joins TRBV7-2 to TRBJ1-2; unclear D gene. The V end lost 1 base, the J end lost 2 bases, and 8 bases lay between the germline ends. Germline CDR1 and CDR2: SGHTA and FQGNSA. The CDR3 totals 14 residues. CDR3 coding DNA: TGTGCCAGCAGCTTAGGGTGGGGAAACTATGGCTACACCTTC. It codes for CASSLGWGNYGYTF.

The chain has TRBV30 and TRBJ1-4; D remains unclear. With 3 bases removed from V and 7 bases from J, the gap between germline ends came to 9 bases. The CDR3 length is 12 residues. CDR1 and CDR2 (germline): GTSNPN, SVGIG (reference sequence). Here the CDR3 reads CAWRGVSEKLFF. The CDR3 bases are TGTGCCTGGAGAGGAGTTAGTGAAAAACTGTTTTTT.

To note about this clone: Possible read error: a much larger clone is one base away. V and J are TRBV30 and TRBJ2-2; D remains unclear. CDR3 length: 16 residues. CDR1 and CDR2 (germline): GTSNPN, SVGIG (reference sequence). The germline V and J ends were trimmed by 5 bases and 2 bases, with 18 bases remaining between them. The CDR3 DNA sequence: TGTGCCTGGGGTTTGATGGGTCGCGTTAACACCGGGGAGCTGTTTTTT. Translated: CAWGLMGRVNTGELFF.

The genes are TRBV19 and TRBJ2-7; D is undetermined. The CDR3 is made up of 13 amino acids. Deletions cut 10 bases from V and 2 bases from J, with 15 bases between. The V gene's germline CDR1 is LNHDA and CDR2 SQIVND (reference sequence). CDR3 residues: CATQNGPAYEQYF. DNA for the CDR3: TGTGCCACCCAAAACGGGCCTGCCTACGAGCAGTACTTC.

The CDR3 region is CASSSASAGVYEQYF. CDR3 sequence (DNA): TGTGCCAGCAGTTCCGCGTCGGCGGGAGTCTACGAGCAGTACTTC. The chain carries TRBV28 and TRBJ2-7; 7 nucleotides align to TRBD2. The CDR3 has 15 residues. Looked up from germline, CDR1 is MDHEN and CDR2 is SYDVKM. Trimming took 4 bases from V and 3 from J; bases not matched to a gene: 9.

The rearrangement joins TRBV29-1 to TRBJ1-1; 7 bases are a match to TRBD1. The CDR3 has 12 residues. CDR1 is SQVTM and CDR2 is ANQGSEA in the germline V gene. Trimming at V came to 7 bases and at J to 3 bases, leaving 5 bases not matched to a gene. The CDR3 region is CSATGADTEAFF. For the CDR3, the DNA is TGCAGCGCTACAGGGGCGGACACTGAAGCTTTCTTT.

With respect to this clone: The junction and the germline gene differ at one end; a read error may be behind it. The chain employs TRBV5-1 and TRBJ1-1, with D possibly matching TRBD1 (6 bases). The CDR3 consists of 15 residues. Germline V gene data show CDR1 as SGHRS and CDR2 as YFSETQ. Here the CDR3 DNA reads TGCGCCAGCAGCTTGGAGGGTCAGGGGAACGCTGAAGCTTTCTTT. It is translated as CASSLEGQGNAEAFF.

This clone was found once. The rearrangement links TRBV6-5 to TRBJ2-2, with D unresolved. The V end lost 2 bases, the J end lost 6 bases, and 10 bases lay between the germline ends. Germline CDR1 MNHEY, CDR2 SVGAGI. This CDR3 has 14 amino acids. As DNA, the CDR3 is TGTGCCAGCAGTTACCAAAACCTGGCCGGGGAGCTGTTTTTT. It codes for CASSYQNLAGELFF.

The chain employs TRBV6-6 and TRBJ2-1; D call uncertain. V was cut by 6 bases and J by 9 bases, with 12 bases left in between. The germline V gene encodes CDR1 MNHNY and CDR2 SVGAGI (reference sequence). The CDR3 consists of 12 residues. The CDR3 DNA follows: TGTGCCAGCAGCCGGATGGTCGGTGAGCAGTTCTTC. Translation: CASSRMVGEQFF.

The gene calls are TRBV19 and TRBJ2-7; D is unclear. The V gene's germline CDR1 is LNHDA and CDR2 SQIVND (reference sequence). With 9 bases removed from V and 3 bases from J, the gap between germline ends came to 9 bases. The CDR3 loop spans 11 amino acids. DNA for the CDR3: TGTGCCAGCCAAGACCACTACGAGCAGTACTTC. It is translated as CASQDHYEQYF.

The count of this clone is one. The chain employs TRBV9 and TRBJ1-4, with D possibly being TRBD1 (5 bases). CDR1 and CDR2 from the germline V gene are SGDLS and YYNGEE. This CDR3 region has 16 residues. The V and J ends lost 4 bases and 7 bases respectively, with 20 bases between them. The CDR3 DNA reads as TGTGCCAGCAGCCCCAGAACGGGGGTTGGTGGTGAAAAACTGTTTTTT. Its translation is CASSPRTGVGGEKLFF.

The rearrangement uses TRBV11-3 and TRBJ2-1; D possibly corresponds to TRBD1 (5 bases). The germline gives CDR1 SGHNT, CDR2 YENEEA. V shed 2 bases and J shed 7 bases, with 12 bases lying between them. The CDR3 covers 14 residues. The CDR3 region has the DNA TGTGCCAGCAGCTTAAGGGGTTCGGTTAATGAGCAGTTCTTC. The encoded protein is CASSLRGSVNEQFF.

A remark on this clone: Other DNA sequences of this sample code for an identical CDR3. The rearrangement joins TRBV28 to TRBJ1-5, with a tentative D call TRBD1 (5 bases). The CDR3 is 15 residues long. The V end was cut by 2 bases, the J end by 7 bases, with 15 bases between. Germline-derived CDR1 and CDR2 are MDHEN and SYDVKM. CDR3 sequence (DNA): TGTGCCAGCAGTTTAGGGGGACCAAGAAGCCAGCCCCAGCATTTT. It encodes CASSLGGPRSQPQHF.

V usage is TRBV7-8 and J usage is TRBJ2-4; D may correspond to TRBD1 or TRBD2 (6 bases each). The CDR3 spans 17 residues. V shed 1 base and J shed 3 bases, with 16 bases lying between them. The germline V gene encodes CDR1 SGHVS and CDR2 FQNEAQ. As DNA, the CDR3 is TGTGCCAGCAGCTTAGGTCGAGGGGGACTCGGCAAAAACATTCAGTACTTC. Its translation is CASSLGRGGLGKNIQYF. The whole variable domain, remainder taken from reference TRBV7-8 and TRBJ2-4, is GAGVSQSPRYKVAKRGQDVALRCDPISGHVSLFWYQQALGQGPEFLTYFQNEAQLDKSGLPSDRFFAERPEGSVSTLKIQRTQQEDSAVYLCASSLGRGGLGKNIQYFGAGTRLSVL.

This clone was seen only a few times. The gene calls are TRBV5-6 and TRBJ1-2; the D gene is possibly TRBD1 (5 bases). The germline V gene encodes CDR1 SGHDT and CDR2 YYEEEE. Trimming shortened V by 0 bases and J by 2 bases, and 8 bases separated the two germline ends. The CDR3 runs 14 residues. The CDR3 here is CASSLAGGNYGYTF. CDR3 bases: TGTGCCAGCAGCTTGGCCGGGGGGAACTATGGCTACACCTTC.

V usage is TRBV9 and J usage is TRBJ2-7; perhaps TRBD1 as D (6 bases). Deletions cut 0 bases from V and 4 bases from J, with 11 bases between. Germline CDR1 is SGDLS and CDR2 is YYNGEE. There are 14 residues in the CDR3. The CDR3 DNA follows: TGTGCCAGCAGCGTAGGGGACACATATTACGAGCAGTACTTC. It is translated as CASSVGDTYYEQYF.

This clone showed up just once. DNA for the CDR3: TGTGCCAGCAGGGAGCCCCTGACTAGCACAGATACGCAGTATTTT. Translating gives CASREPLTSTDTQYF. The rearrangement links TRBV6-6 to TRBJ2-3; the D is unclear. Germline V gene data show CDR1 as MNHNY and CDR2 as SVGAGI (reference sequence). Trimming took off 6 bases at V and 0 bases at J, with 13 bases between the two ends. This CDR3 has 15 residues.

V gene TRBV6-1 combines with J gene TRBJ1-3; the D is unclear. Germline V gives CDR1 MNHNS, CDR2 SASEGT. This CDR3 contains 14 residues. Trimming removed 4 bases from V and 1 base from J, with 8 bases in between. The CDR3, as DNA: TGTGCCAGCAGTGTCGGGAATTCTGGAAACACCATATATTTT. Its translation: CASSVGNSGNTIYF.

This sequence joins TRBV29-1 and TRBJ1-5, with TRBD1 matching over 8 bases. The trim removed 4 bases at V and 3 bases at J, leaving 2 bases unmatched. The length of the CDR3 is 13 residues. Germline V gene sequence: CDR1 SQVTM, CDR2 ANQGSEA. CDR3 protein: CSVGRGLNQPQHF. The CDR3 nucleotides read TGCAGCGTTGGCAGGGGGCTCAATCAGCCCCAGCATTTT.

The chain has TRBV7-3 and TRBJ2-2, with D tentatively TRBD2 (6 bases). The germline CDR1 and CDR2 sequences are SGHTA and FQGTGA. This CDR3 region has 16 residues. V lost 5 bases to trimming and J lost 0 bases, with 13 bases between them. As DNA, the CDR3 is TGTGCCAGCAGCCGGGGAGGACCCGCGAACACCGGGGAGCTGTTTTTT. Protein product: CASSRGGPANTGELFF.

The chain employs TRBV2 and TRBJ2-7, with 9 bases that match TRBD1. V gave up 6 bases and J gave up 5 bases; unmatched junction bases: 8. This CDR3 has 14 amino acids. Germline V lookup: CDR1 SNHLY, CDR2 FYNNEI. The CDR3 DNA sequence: TGTGCCAGCAGAGTGGGGACAGGGACCCACGAGCAGTACTTC. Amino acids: CASRVGTGTHEQYF.

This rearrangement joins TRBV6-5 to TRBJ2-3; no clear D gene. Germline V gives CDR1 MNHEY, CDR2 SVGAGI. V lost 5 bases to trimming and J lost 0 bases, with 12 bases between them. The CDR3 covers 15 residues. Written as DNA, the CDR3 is TGTGCCAGCAGTCCTGCCCGAGCTAGCACAGATACGCAGTATTTT. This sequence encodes CASSPARASTDTQYF.